The 31 T cell receptor beta chains below all came from one sample that was sequenced in a study of cytomegalovirus exposure and HLA in healthy donors. PCR employed 60 Vbeta and 13 Jbeta primers. Assay: immunoSEQ multiplex PCR; the TCRdb copy retains only in-frame clones and omits some. The profile covers about 230,000 clones, with over 65% appearing a single time and roughly 1.3% taken by the ten largest. Sequencing was performed on PBMCs. The receptors derive from a human donor in good health.

This clone showed up just a few times. The chain is built from TRBV27 and TRBJ2-7; TRBD2 might be the D (6 bases). The CDR3 loop spans 11 amino acids. Germline V gives CDR1 MNHEY, CDR2 SMNVEV (reference sequence). V gave up 5 bases and J gave up 6 bases, with 8 bases separating them. The CDR3 DNA is TGTGCCAGCAGTCTGCGGGGCGAGCAGTACTTC. Its translation: CASSLRGEQYF.

The rearrangement joins TRBV4-3 to TRBJ2-5; TRBD2 matches at 7 bases. Near its end, the DNA agrees better with TRBJ2-7, so the J call may be wrong. The CDR3 runs to 17 residues. Germline-derived CDR1 and CDR2 are LGHNA and YSLEER. The CDR3 coding sequence is TGCGCCAGCAGCCAAGAGATGGTAATAGCGGGCAACTACGAGCAGTACTTC. Amino acid sequence: CASSQEMVIAGNYEQYF.

The chain has TRBV28 and TRBJ1-2; D possibly corresponds to TRBD1 (6 bases). Germline CDR1 MDHEN, CDR2 SYDVKM. With 7 bases removed from V and 4 bases from J, the gap between germline ends came to 16 bases. The CDR3 is 14 amino acids. CDR3 loop: CASTLGAGVYGYTF. In DNA, the CDR3 is TGTGCCAGCACCCTAGGGGCAGGGGTCTATGGCTACACCTTC.

The chain joins TRBV14 to TRBJ1-2; D unclear. The CDR3 contains 16 residues. V was shortened by 1 base and J by 0 bases, with 12 bases between the two germline ends. CDR1 is SGHDN, CDR2 FVKESK, per germline. The CDR3 region has the DNA TGTGCCAGCAGCCAAGTTGGGAGACTTTCTAACTATGGCTACACCTTC. Translated: CASSQVGRLSNYGYTF.

This chain connects TRBV27 to TRBJ1-5; weak D call: TRBD1 (6 bases). Germline V gives CDR1 MNHEY, CDR2 SMNVEV (reference sequence). This CDR3 has 15 amino acids. The germline V and J ends were trimmed by 5 bases and 0 bases, with 11 bases remaining between them. The CDR3 sequence: CASSPGTNSNQPQHF. DNA of the CDR3: TGTGCCAGCAGTCCCGGGACAAATAGCAATCAGCCCCAGCATTTT.

This clone was recorded once. The genes are TRBV7-2 and TRBJ2-7, with 8 bases aligning to TRBD1. V was clipped by 5 bases and J by 5 bases; unmatched bases: 8. The CDR3 extends over 14 amino acids. Germline values: CDR1 SGHTA, CDR2 FQGNSA. The CDR3 spells CASSHYLDRDEQYF. CDR3 sequence (DNA): TGTGCCAGCAGCCATTACCTGGACAGGGACGAGCAGTACTTC.

Note on this clone: Within the sample, other DNA sequences also encode this same CDR3. The chain couples TRBV10-3 to TRBJ1-3; D is uncertain. The V gene lost 0 bases and the J gene lost 1 base, with 7 bases spanning the gap. Germline V CDR1 and CDR2: ENHRY, SYGVKD. The CDR3 length is 15 residues. For the CDR3, the DNA is TGTGCCATCAGTGAGTCAGGCGGGTCTGGAAACACCATATATTTT. Its translation is CAISESGGSGNTIYF.

This clone was found once. The gene calls are TRBV5-1 and TRBJ2-1; TRBD1 might be the D (5 bases). The length of the CDR3 is 15 residues. The V and J ends lost 0 bases and 10 bases respectively, with 17 bases between them. CDR1 is SGHRS, CDR2 YFSETQ, per germline. This CDR3 reads CASSLAQIRSGEQFF. The CDR3 nucleotides read TGCGCCAGCAGCTTGGCACAGATACGGTCAGGGGAGCAGTTCTTC.

The J gene is TRBJ2-5, the V gene TRBV2, with TRBD1 matching 7 bases. CDR1 is SNHLY and CDR2 is FYNNEI in the germline V gene. V was pared by 7 bases and J by 5 bases, with 13 bases of the junction left unmatched. This CDR3 region has 15 residues. The CDR3 sequence: CASTSLGQAAETQYF. The CDR3 bases are TGTGCCAGCACTTCTCTAGGACAGGCGGCGGAGACCCAGTACTTC.

This clone was observed a single time. The V and J genes are TRBV28 and TRBJ1-2, with D hard to call. The CDR3 sequence is 12 residues long. The V gene's germline CDR1 is MDHEN and CDR2 SYDVKM. Trimming took 9 bases from V and 4 from J, leaving 12 bases between them. The CDR3 loop reads CASSLDFYGYTF. The DNA for the CDR3 is TGTGCCAGTAGTCTTGACTTCTATGGCTACACCTTC.

The rearrangement links TRBV11-2 to TRBJ2-7; 10 bases align to TRBD2. V lost 1 base to trimming and J lost 4 bases; unmatched junction nucleotides: 7. Germline lookup yields CDR1 SGHAT and CDR2 FQNNGV. This CDR3 has 16 amino acids. The CDR3 sequence: CASSLARLAGVYEQYF. CDR3 DNA: TGTGCCAGCAGCTTAGCTCGCCTAGCGGGAGTATACGAGCAGTACTTC.

J is TRBJ1-1 and V is TRBV5-1; perhaps TRBD1 as D (5 bases). Looked up from germline, CDR1 is SGHRS and CDR2 is YFSETQ. V was pared by 4 bases and J by 1 base, with 11 bases between. The CDR3 contains 14 residues. The CDR3 sequence is CASSNRQGNTEAFF. The CDR3 bases are TGCGCCAGCAGCAACCGTCAGGGGAACACTGAAGCTTTCTTT.

This clone was seen a single time. J is TRBJ1-2 and V is TRBV5-4; no firm D call. Trimming removed 4 bases at V and 0 bases at J, with 7 bases between. CDR3 length equals 13 residues. The germline gives CDR1 SGHNT, CDR2 YYREEE (reference sequence). The DNA of the CDR3 is TGTGCCAGCAGCGGCATCGCTAACTATGGCTACACCTTC. Translated: CASSGIANYGYTF. The variable domain in full, with the rest retrieved from reference TRBV5-4 and TRBJ1-2, is ETGVTQSPTHLIKTRGQQVTLRCSSQSGHNTVSWYQQALGQGPQFIFQYYREEENGRGNFPPRFSGLQFPNYSSELNVNALELDDSALYLCASSGIANYGYTFGSGTRLTVV.

The gene calls are TRBV5-1 and TRBJ2-1, with 8 bases aligning to TRBD1. Germline trimming cut 4 bases from V and 2 bases from J; bases unmatched to any gene: 2. The CDR3 has 14 residues. Germline V gene lookup returns CDR1 SGHRS and CDR2 YFSETQ. The CDR3 spells CASSTDRAYNEQFF. In nucleotides, the CDR3 is TGCGCCAGCAGCACGGACAGGGCCTACAATGAGCAGTTCTTC.

In its sample, this clone was seen a few times. The chain links TRBV7-6 to TRBJ2-3, with D maybe TRBD2 (6 bases). The CDR3 covers 14 residues. V was clipped by 6 bases and J by 6 bases, with 16 bases between them. Germline CDR1 and CDR2: SGHVS and FNYEAQ. CDR3 DNA sequence: TGTGCCAGCAGTCCGGGTCTTGGGAGGGATACGCAGTATTTT. This gives the protein CASSPGLGRDTQYF.

V gene TRBV19 combines with J gene TRBJ1-5, with 7 bases matching TRBD1. CDR1 LNHDA and CDR2 SQIVND come from the germline V gene (reference sequence). The CDR3 is 16 residues long. Germline trimming cut 1 base from V and 0 bases from J; bases unmatched to any gene: 3. CDR3 amino acids: CASSIGTGYSNQPQHF. The CDR3 coding sequence is TGTGCCAGTAGTATAGGGACAGGATATAGCAATCAGCCCCAGCATTTT.

The V and J genes are TRBV7-8 and TRBJ1-1; D is perhaps TRBD1 (6 bases). This CDR3 is 17 amino acids long. V lost 0 bases and J lost 5, with 19 bases in between. The germline gives CDR1 SGHVS, CDR2 FQNEAQ. CDR3 sequence: CASSLADPQGTGTEAFF. CDR3 nucleotides: TGTGCCAGCAGCTTAGCTGATCCGCAGGGGACGGGGACTGAAGCTTTCTTT.

J is TRBJ2-7 and V is TRBV28; the match to TRBD2 covers 9 bases. The CDR3 consists of 14 residues. With V trimmed by 3 bases and J by 7 bases, 7 bases remained unmatched. Germline CDR1 reads MDHEN; CDR2 reads SYDVKM. CDR3 sequence reads: CASSLAGGLREQYF. The CDR3 coding sequence is TGTGCCAGCAGTTTGGCGGGAGGGCTCAGGGAGCAGTACTTC. The full variable domain, in which reference TRBV28 and TRBJ2-7 provide the parts outside the CDR3, is DVKVTQSSRYLVKRTGEKVFLECVQDMDHENMFWYRQDPGLGLRLIYFSYDVKMKEKGDIPEGYSVSREKKERFSLILESASTNQTSMYLCASSLAGGLREQYFGPGTRLTVT.

This clone has just one count. The rearrangement joins TRBV7-2 to TRBJ2-7; TRBD1 matches at 10 bases. The CDR3 runs 15 residues. Germline V CDR1 and CDR2: SGHTA, FQGNSA. J was trimmed by 6 bases and V by 5 bases; bases with no gene match: 10. CDR3 in amino acids: CASSGTGTGVREQYF. CDR3 DNA sequence: TGTGCCAGCAGCGGAACCGGGACAGGGGTCCGCGAGCAGTACTTC.

This clone occurred a few times. The chain is built from TRBV28 and TRBJ2-7; 8 nucleotides line up with TRBD1. Germline-derived CDR1 and CDR2 are MDHEN and SYDVKM. V lost 5 bases, J lost 5 bases, and 11 bases stayed unmatched. The CDR3 is 15 residues long. CDR3 sequence reads: CASSPFGTGEHEQYF. The DNA of the CDR3 is TGTGCCAGCAGTCCCTTCGGGACAGGAGAACACGAGCAGTACTTC.

The rearrangement joins TRBV29-1 to TRBJ2-1; TRBD1 matches 11 bases. The CDR3 has 14 residues. From germline, CDR1 is SQVTM and CDR2 ANQGSEA. V shed 3 bases, J shed 9 bases, and the junction held 7 bases outside the gene matches. CDR3 in amino acids: CSVDRDRGSGEQFF. The CDR3 DNA reads TGCAGCGTTGACCGGGACAGGGGGTCCGGTGAGCAGTTCTTC.

This clone turned up a few times. The CDR3: CASSSLAGANVLTF. The CDR3 bases are TGTGCCAGCAGTTCTTTAGCTGGGGCCAACGTCCTGACTTTC. The rearrangement uses TRBV27 and TRBJ2-6; D gene ambiguous. This CDR3 comprises 14 residues. Germline-derived CDR1 and CDR2 are MNHEY and SMNVEV (reference sequence). V lost 4 bases and J lost 2, with 6 bases in between.

This clone came up a few times. The chain uses TRBV6-7 and TRBJ1-6; D may be TRBD1 (5 bases). TRBV6-7 is treated as an ORF (open reading frame) with a function not yet certain. The CDR3 is made up of 15 amino acids. Trimming took off 5 bases at V and 7 bases at J, with 15 bases between the two ends. The CDR3 loop reads CASSGSGLTNSPLHF. The CDR3 nucleotides read TGTGCCAGCAGTGGGTCGGGACTGACAAATTCACCCCTCCACTTT.

V is TRBV19 and J is TRBJ2-5; 8 bases align to TRBD2. Germline CDR1 and CDR2: LNHDA and SQIVND (reference sequence). V shed 3 bases and J 5 bases; nucleotides not matched to a gene: 8. This CDR3 has 15 amino acids. The CDR3 loop reads CASSIKSGGPETQYF. CDR3 DNA: TGTGCCAGTAGTATTAAGTCGGGAGGGCCGGAGACCCAGTACTTC. The entire variable domain, with the rest obtained from reference TRBV19 and TRBJ2-5, is as follows: DGGITQSPKYLFRKEGQNVTLSCEQNLNHDAMYWYRQDPGQGLRLIYYSQIVNDFQKGDIAEGYSVSREKKESFPLTVTSAQKNPTAFYLCASSIKSGGPETQYFGPGTRLLVL.

The genes are TRBV2 and TRBJ2-7; 12 bases fit TRBD2. The germline gives CDR1 SNHLY, CDR2 FYNNEI. This CDR3 is built from 15 residues. With V trimmed by 8 bases and J by 6 bases, 11 bases remained unmatched. CDR3 sequence reads: CASSSGRAFVSEQYF. The CDR3, as DNA: TGTGCCAGCTCTAGCGGGAGGGCCTTCGTGAGCGAGCAGTACTTC.

CDR3 sequence reads: CASSLQTTNEKLFF. The CDR3 DNA reads TGCGCCAGCAGCTTACAAACAACTAATGAAAAACTGTTTTTT. The V and J genes are TRBV5-1 and TRBJ1-4; D gene unclear. The CDR3 has 14 amino acids. The V end was cut by 2 bases, the J end by 0 bases, with 5 bases between. CDR1 is SGHRS, CDR2 YFSETQ, per germline.

The V and J genes are TRBV9 and TRBJ1-2, with 7 bases fitting TRBD1. V shed 3 bases and J 4 bases; nucleotides not matched to a gene: 3. The CDR3 totals 13 residues. Germline V lookup: CDR1 SGDLS, CDR2 YYNGEE. DNA of the CDR3: TGTGCCAGCAGCGAGGGACAGTCCTATGGCTACACCTTC. Its translation: CASSEGQSYGYTF.

The DNA of the CDR3 is TGTGCCAGCAGCGAAGGACTAGCGGGATACAATGAGCAGTTCTTC. This translates into CASSEGLAGYNEQFF. This chain connects TRBV7-8 to TRBJ2-1; 12 bases are shared with TRBD2. Trimming removed 5 bases from V and 4 bases from J; junction bases left unmatched: 3. The CDR3 length is 15 residues. Looked up from germline, CDR1 is SGHVS and CDR2 is FQNEAQ.

This rearrangement joins TRBV4-2 to TRBJ1-1, with D tentatively TRBD1 (5 bases). Per germline, CDR1 LGHNA and CDR2 YNFKEQ. V shed 0 bases and J shed 7 bases, with 21 bases lying between them. This CDR3 is built from 17 residues. The CDR3 sequence: CASSQDLIGGLSSEAFF. Written as DNA, the CDR3 is TGTGCCAGCAGCCAAGATCTAATCGGGGGTTTAAGCAGTGAAGCTTTCTTT.

V usage is TRBV4-3 and J usage is TRBJ2-5; the D gene is possibly TRBD2 (6 bases). The CDR3 totals 21 residues. V was shortened by 0 bases and J by 5 bases, with 31 bases between the two germline ends. The V gene's germline CDR1 is LGHNA and CDR2 YSLEER. The CDR3 spells CASSQDLKRETGWGRIETQYF. CDR3 bases: TGCGCCAGCAGCCAAGATCTGAAACGGGAGACTGGGTGGGGCCGGATTGAGACCCAGTACTTC.

Concerning this clone: One end of the junction does not line up with germline, which may come from a read error. The chain joins TRBV6-1 to TRBJ2-2, with 9 bases aligning to TRBD1. The CDR3 length is 15 residues. CDR1 and CDR2 (germline): MNHNS, SASEGT. The DNA for the CDR3 is TGTGTCAGCAGTCGGGACAGGGTGTATTCCGGGGAGCTGTTTTTT. Its translation: CVSSRDRVYSGELFF.